These 26 T cell receptor beta chains were all obtained from the same sample, sequenced in a study of neoadjuvant nivolumab and ipilimumab in lung cancer. This table comes from immunoSEQ multiplex PCR, and its TCRdb copy is limited to in-frame clones, with some not included. The table records 25,000 to 35,000 clones, 75% to 85% of them present only once. Sequenced here: tumor tissue, sampled after neoadjuvant nivolumab, alone or with ipilimumab, at or shortly before surgery. These receptors all come from an adult with non-small cell lung cancer.

The V and J genes are TRBV7-2 and TRBJ2-2, with D possibly being TRBD2 (6 bases). Trimming took 5 bases from V and 0 from J, leaving 19 bases between them. From germline, CDR1 is SGHTA and CDR2 FQGNSA. The CDR3 runs to 18 residues. CDR3 loop: CASSQTGTYSSNTGELFF. As DNA, the CDR3 is TGTGCCAGCAGCCAGACCGGGACTTATAGTTCGAACACCGGGGAGCTGTTTTTT.

This sequence joins TRBV18 and TRBJ2-7, with D unresolved. Germline CDR1 and CDR2: KGHSH and LQKENI. V lost 1 base and J lost 0, with 13 bases in between. CDR3 length equals 16 residues. The CDR3: CASSPLVTPSSYEQYF. The CDR3 DNA is TGTGCCAGCTCACCACTAGTAACGCCGAGCTCCTACGAGCAGTACTTC.

The CDR3, as DNA: TGTGCCAGTACCGACGCACCGGGACCGAGCTCTGGGGCCAACGTCCTGACTTTC. It specifies CASTDAPGPSSGANVLTF. The rearrangement uses TRBV19 and TRBJ2-6; D is possibly TRBD1 or TRBD2 (5 bases each). Deletions cut 7 bases from V and 0 bases from J, with 19 bases between. Germline V gene lookup returns CDR1 LNHDA and CDR2 SQIVND (reference sequence). The CDR3 is made up of 18 amino acids.

The genes are TRBV6-5 and TRBJ2-3; 9 bases agree with TRBD2. CDR1 MNHEY and CDR2 SVGAGI come from the germline V gene. The junction had 1 base not matched to a gene; V was cut back by 5 bases and J by 4 bases. The length of the CDR3 is 13 residues. This chain's CDR3 is CASSRTSADTQYF. The CDR3 DNA reads TGTGCCAGCAGTCGGACTAGCGCAGATACGCAGTATTTT.

This sequence joins TRBV19 and TRBJ1-2; D is uncertain. Germline V gives CDR1 LNHDA, CDR2 SQIVND (reference sequence). The V end lost 0 bases, the J end lost 9 bases, and 17 bases lay between the germline ends. There are 15 residues in the CDR3. The CDR3 spells CASSIDYATVERYTF. The CDR3 nucleotides read TGTGCCAGTAGTATAGATTATGCGACGGTAGAGCGCTACACCTTC.

CDR3 in DNA: TGTGCCAGCAGCTCCGGACAGGGGGCGGGTGGCTACACCTTC. Translated: CASSSGQGAGGYTF. The chain is built from TRBV7-6 and TRBJ1-2; 11 bases are shared with TRBD1. The V and J ends lost 4 bases and 7 bases, in that order; junction bases with no gene match: 5. The CDR3 covers 14 residues. CDR1 is SGHVS and CDR2 is FNYEAQ in the germline V gene.

V usage is TRBV28 and J usage is TRBJ1-2; 7 bases map to TRBD1. J lost 2 bases, V lost 5 bases, and 5 bases had no gene match. This CDR3 is 14 amino acids long. Germline V gene lookup returns CDR1 MDHEN and CDR2 SYDVKM. Written as DNA, the CDR3 is TGTGCCAGCAGTAGACAGGGCCCCAACTATGGCTACACCTTC. Translated, it gives CASSRQGPNYGYTF.

The CDR3 DNA reads as TGCGCCAGCAGCCGCGAACAGGGGGCAGTTGAGACCCAGTACTTC. Protein sequence: CASSREQGAVETQYF. The chain uses TRBV5-1 and TRBJ2-5; TRBD1 agrees at 9 bases. This CDR3 comprises 15 residues. Trimming removed 4 bases from V and 5 bases from J; junction bases left unmatched: 9. Germline V CDR1 and CDR2: SGHRS, YFSETQ.

This clone was picked up a small number of times. This chain joins TRBV7-2 and TRBJ2-2; TRBD2 matches 7 bases. V trimming: 1 base; J trimming: 10 bases; junction bases outside the gene matches: 9. CDR1 is SGHTA, CDR2 FQGNSA, per germline. There are 15 residues in the CDR3. CDR3 DNA sequence: TGTGCCAGCAGCTTAGTGTCTAGCGGAGCCCAGGAGCTGTTTTTT. Translated, it gives CASSLVSSGAQELFF.

The chain employs TRBV5-4 and TRBJ1-2; 8 nucleotides match TRBD1. Trimming at V came to 5 bases and at J to 5 bases, leaving 5 bases not matched to a gene. The CDR3 covers 13 residues. The germline V gene has CDR1 SGHNT and CDR2 YYREEE (reference sequence). The CDR3 protein is CASRPGQDYGYTF. CDR3 sequence (DNA): TGTGCCAGCAGGCCGGGACAGGATTATGGCTACACCTTC.

The sample holds a few counts of this clone. The rearrangement joins TRBV16 to TRBJ2-7; TRBD1 matches 9 bases. The CDR3 totals 15 residues. The germline V gene has CDR1 KGHSY and CDR2 FQNENV. With V trimmed by 1 base and J by 3 bases, 4 bases remained unmatched. The CDR3 loop is CASSQYPGQGYEQYF. The CDR3, as DNA: TGTGCCAGCAGCCAATACCCGGGACAGGGCTACGAGCAGTACTTC.

In this sample, this clone turned up once. This chain connects TRBV30 to TRBJ1-1; D gene unclear. Per germline, CDR1 GTSNPN and CDR2 SVGIG (reference sequence). The CDR3 has 16 residues. The ends were cut back, 0 bases at V and 0 bases at J, with 14 bases in the middle. CDR3 residues: CAWSVDSALMNTEAFF. CDR3 nucleotides: TGTGCCTGGAGTGTAGATTCAGCTCTTATGAACACTGAAGCTTTCTTT.

This rearrangement joins TRBV6-1 to TRBJ1-4, with D possibly being TRBD1 (5 bases). Germline lookup yields CDR1 MNHNS and CDR2 SASEGT. The CDR3 runs 15 residues. Trimming took off 5 bases at V and 3 bases at J, with 13 bases between the two ends. CDR3 sequence reads: CASSPQTEPNEKLFF. As DNA, the CDR3 is TGTGCCAGCAGTCCTCAGACAGAGCCTAATGAAAAACTGTTTTTT.

The chain employs TRBV4-1 and TRBJ2-5; D uncertain. Germline CDR1 is MGHRA and CDR2 is YSYEKL. This CDR3 region has 13 residues. V was trimmed by 0 bases and J by 1 base, leaving 3 bases between them. CDR3 nucleotide sequence: TGCGCCAGCAGCCAAGATCTCCAAGAGACCCAGTACTTC. Translation: CASSQDLQETQYF.

V usage is TRBV5-6 and J usage is TRBJ2-4, with 9 bases aligning to TRBD1. Germline CDR1 is SGHDT and CDR2 is YYEEEE. This CDR3 spans 16 amino acids. After removal of 2 bases from V and 7 bases from J, the junction contained 10 bases not matched to a gene. Here the CDR3 DNA reads TGTGCCAGCAGCTTTGGGGGACAGGGTCCCAGGAACATTCAGTACTTC. This sequence encodes CASSFGGQGPRNIQYF. Together with reference TRBV5-6 and TRBJ2-4, the CDR3 gives the full variable domain: DAGVTQSPTHLIKTRGQQVTLRCSPKSGHDTVSWYQQALGQGPQFIFQYYEEEERQRGNFPDRFSGHQFPNYSSELNVNALLLGDSALYLCASSFGGQGPRNIQYFGAGTRLSVL.

This clone has only one observation. The chain carries TRBV7-9 and TRBJ1-3; no clear D. The CDR3 sequence is 14 residues long. The V and J ends lost 2 bases and 1 base respectively, with 6 bases between them. Looked up from germline, CDR1 is SEHNR and CDR2 is FQNEAQ (reference sequence). As DNA, the CDR3 is TGTGCCAGCAGCTTATTGGTTTCTGGAAACACCATATATTTT. Translation gives CASSLLVSGNTIYF.

The genes are TRBV7-9 and TRBJ1-1; no clear D. Germline V gene data show CDR1 as SEHNR and CDR2 as FQNEAQ (reference sequence). Trimming removed 4 bases at V and 8 bases at J, with 11 bases between. The CDR3 contains 12 residues. The DNA of the CDR3 is TGTGCCAGCAGCTCCTGGTTGTCCGAAGCTTTCTTT. This codes for CASSSWLSEAFF.

This rearrangement joins TRBV18 to TRBJ2-5; the D gene is possibly TRBD1 (5 bases). The germline CDR1 and CDR2 sequences are KGHSH and LQKENI. V shed 2 bases and J shed 1 base, with 8 bases lying between them. This CDR3 is 14 amino acids long. The CDR3 bases are TGTGCCAGCTCACCAGGGGCGTTCCAAGAGACCCAGTACTTC. This codes for CASSPGAFQETQYF. The variable domain in full, completed from reference TRBV18 and TRBJ2-5, reads NAGVMQNPRHLVRRRGQEARLRCSPMKGHSHVYWYRQLPEEGLKFMVYLQKENIIDESGMPKERFSAEFPKEGPSILRIQQVVRGDSAAYFCASSPGAFQETQYFGPGTRLLVL.

This rearrangement joins TRBV5-4 to TRBJ1-4, with 9 bases fitting TRBD1. Looked up from germline, CDR1 is SGHNT and CDR2 is YYREEE (reference sequence). Trimming cost V 1 base and J 8 bases; bases outside gene matches: 3. The CDR3 extends over 14 amino acids. The CDR3 DNA reads as TGTGCCAGCAGCTTGTTGGGGACAGGGGAAAAACTGTTTTTT. Translated: CASSLLGTGEKLFF.

This clone occurred a few times. The V and J genes are TRBV6-5 and TRBJ1-2; possibly TRBD1 for D (5 bases). Trimming pared 6 bases from V and 3 bases from J, leaving 11 bases between. CDR1 and CDR2 from the germline V gene are MNHEY and SVGAGI. The CDR3 is made up of 13 amino acids. The CDR3 nucleotides are TGTGCCAGCAGCCTTTTGGGGGACTATGGCTACACCTTC. Encoded protein: CASSLLGDYGYTF.

The rearrangement links TRBV5-4 to TRBJ1-4; D possibly corresponds to TRBD1 (5 bases). Trimming left V 1 base short and J 1 base short, with 8 bases between. The CDR3 loop spans 15 amino acids. Per the germline V gene, CDR1 is SGHNT and CDR2 is YYREEE (reference sequence). CDR3: CASSLQGGTNEKLFF. In nucleotides, the CDR3 is TGTGCCAGCAGCTTGCAGGGAGGAACTAATGAAAAACTGTTTTTT. Full variable domain (rest looked up from reference TRBV5-4 and TRBJ1-4): ETGVTQSPTHLIKTRGQQVTLRCSSQSGHNTVSWYQQALGQGPQFIFQYYREEENGRGNFPPRFSGLQFPNYSSELNVNALELDDSALYLCASSLQGGTNEKLFFGSGTQLSVL.

The chain is built from TRBV5-1 and TRBJ1-2; the D gene is possibly TRBD1 (6 bases). Trimming removed 0 bases at V and 8 bases at J, with 14 bases between. The CDR3 contains 14 residues. Germline-derived CDR1 and CDR2 are SGHRS and YFSETQ. The CDR3 loop is CASSLAWSGDGYTF. The CDR3 nucleotides are TGCGCCAGCAGCTTGGCCTGGTCAGGGGACGGCTACACCTTC.

This clone was detected once. DNA of the CDR3: TGTGCCAGCAGCTTAACCCGCAGTTCCGCGGGCACTGAAGCTTTCTTT. It encodes CASSLTRSSAGTEAFF. The chain combines TRBV7-3 with TRBJ1-1; D gene unclear. V shed 0 bases and J shed 4 bases, with 15 bases lying between them. This CDR3 has 16 amino acids. Germline CDR1 SGHTA, CDR2 FQGTGA. The variable domain in full, completed from reference TRBV7-3 and TRBJ1-1, reads GAGVSQTPSNKVTEKGKYVELRCDPISGHTALYWYRQSLGQGPEFLIYFQGTGAADDSGLPNDRFFAVRPEGSVSTLKIQRTERGDSAVYLCASSLTRSSAGTEAFFGQGTRLTVV.

In regard to this clone: A read error may produce the germline difference seen at one junction end. This chain links TRBV10-3 with TRBJ2-7, with a tentative D call TRBD2 (5 bases). Germline V CDR1 and CDR2: ENHRY, SYGVKD. The CDR3 loop spans 14 amino acids. CDR3 sequence reads: CASSSTSGVDEQYF. The CDR3 DNA follows: TGTGCCAGCAGTTCTACTAGTGGGGTAGACGAGCAGTACTTC.

V gene TRBV5-1 combines with J gene TRBJ1-2, with TRBD1 identical over 9 bases. V lost 0 bases to trimming and J lost 9 bases; unmatched junction nucleotides: 9. CDR3 length: 15 amino acids. CDR1 is SGHRS and CDR2 is YFSETQ in the germline V gene. The CDR3 spells CASSLENSGQGSYTF. CDR3 coding DNA: TGCGCCAGCAGCTTGGAAAATTCGGGACAGGGTAGCTACACCTTC.

V and J are TRBV28 and TRBJ1-4; 8 bases match TRBD1. The CDR3 contains 14 residues. J lost 8 bases, V lost 6 bases, and 8 bases had no gene match. Germline-derived CDR1 and CDR2 are MDHEN and SYDVKM. The CDR3 sequence is CASSQDRAGEKLFF. CDR3 nucleotide sequence: TGTGCCAGCAGCCAGGACAGGGCTGGGGAAAAACTGTTTTTT.